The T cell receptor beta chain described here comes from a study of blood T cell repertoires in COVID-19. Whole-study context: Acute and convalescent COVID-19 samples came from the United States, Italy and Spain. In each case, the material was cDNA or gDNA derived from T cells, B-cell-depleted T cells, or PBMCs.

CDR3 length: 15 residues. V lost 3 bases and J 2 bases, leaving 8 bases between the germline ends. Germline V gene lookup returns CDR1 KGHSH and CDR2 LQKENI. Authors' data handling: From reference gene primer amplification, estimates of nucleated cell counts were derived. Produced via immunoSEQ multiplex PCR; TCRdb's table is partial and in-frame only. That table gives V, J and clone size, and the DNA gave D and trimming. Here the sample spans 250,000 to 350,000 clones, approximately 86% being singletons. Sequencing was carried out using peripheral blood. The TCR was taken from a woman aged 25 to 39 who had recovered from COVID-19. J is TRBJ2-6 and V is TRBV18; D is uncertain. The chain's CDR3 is CASSPSETGANVLTF. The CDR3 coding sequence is TGTGCCAGCTCACCCTCAGAAACTGGGGCCAACGTCCTGACTTTC.